This TCR beta chain was sequenced in a study of patients and donors after allogeneic stem cell transplantation. Each CDR3 protein gets one entry after TCRdb re-called the RT-PCR reads with MiXCR. Seen here are roughly 190,000 distinct CDR3 sequences, around 41% observed once, and the top ten hold 33%. Trimming pared 10 bases from V and 0 bases from J, leaving 16 bases between. The CDR3 totals 15 residues. Sequencing input: blood, either unsorted or a sorted T cell fraction (not recorded which). The source is a human donor who was either an allogeneic HSCT recipient or a stem cell or donor lymphocyte infusion donor (not recorded which). It is not recorded whose cells these are; they may come from a transplant donor. The chain has TRBV12-3 or TRBV12-4 and TRBJ1-3; D is unclear. CDR3 DNA sequence: TGTGCCAAGTTACGACCGACCTACTCTGGAAACACCATATATTTT. Translating gives CAKLRPTYSGNTIYF.